Shown below are 14 T cell receptor beta chains from a single sample sequenced in a study of identical twins. MiXCR, run by TCRdb on the 5' RACE reads, gives a single entry per CDR3 protein. The table lists 750,000 to 950,000 distinct CDR3 sequences, roughly an eighth of them singletons. This sample also appeared in a second study, on yellow fever vaccine responses in identical twins.

The sample comprised PBMCs. The receptors were sampled from a woman aged 18-29 years in good health.

This clonotype has just a few counts. The V call is TRBV20-1, the J call TRBJ1-5, with a possible D match to TRBD1 (5 bases). Germline lookup yields CDR1 DFQATT and CDR2 SNEGSKA (reference sequence). With 3 bases removed from V and 4 bases from J, the gap between germline ends came to 10 bases. There are 13 residues in the CDR3. This CDR3 is CSASWDPNQPQHF. CDR3 nucleotide sequence: TGCAGTGCTAGCTGGGACCCGAATCAGCCCCAGCATTTT.

This clonotype has at least ten counts. The V call is TRBV18, the J call TRBJ1-1; D is perhaps TRBD1 (6 bases). With 8 bases removed from V and 3 bases from J, the gap between germline ends came to 13 bases. This CDR3 region has 13 residues. The germline CDR1 and CDR2 sequences are KGHSH and LQKENI. The CDR3 DNA reads TGTGCCAGCAGTCCCCCAGGGGACACTGAAGCTTTCTTT. This gives the protein CASSPPGDTEAFF.

The chain carries TRBV20-1 and TRBJ2-7; TRBD1 aligns across 7 bases. Germline CDR1 is DFQATT and CDR2 is SNEGSKA (reference sequence). Trimming cost V 1 base and J 9 bases; bases outside gene matches: 0. The CDR3 totals 10 residues. CDR3 sequence reads: CSARAGGQYV. CDR3 nucleotide sequence: TGCAGTGCTAGAGCAGGGGGGCAGTACGTC.

There are a few counts of this clonotype. J is TRBJ2-7 and V is TRBV27; TRBD1 aligns across 9 bases. After removal of 5 bases from V and 6 bases from J, the junction contained 17 bases not matched to a gene. The length of the CDR3 is 17 residues. Germline values: CDR1 MNHEY, CDR2 SMNVEV (reference sequence). CDR3 loop: CASSHQGPGQGASEQYV. For the CDR3, the DNA is TGTGCCAGCAGTCACCAGGGGCCGGGACAGGGAGCATCCGAGCAGTACGTC.

This clonotype was seen repeatedly, ten times or more. The V and J genes are TRBV5-1 and TRBJ2-2; D ambiguous. Germline V gives CDR1 SGHRS, CDR2 YFSETQ. The CDR3 totals 15 residues. V was clipped by 1 base and J by 5 bases, with 12 bases between them. Here the CDR3 DNA reads TGCGCCAGCAGCTTGAATAGTTTCAATACCGGGGAGCTGTTTTTT. Encoded protein: CASSLNSFNTGELFF.

This clonotype has only a few counts. CDR3 sequence: CASSPIATSTDTQYF. CDR3 nucleotide sequence: TGCGCCAGCAGCCCTATAGCGACTAGCACAGATACGCAGTATTTT. V usage is TRBV5-1 and J usage is TRBJ2-3; possibly TRBD2 for D (5 bases). V was trimmed by 4 bases and J by 0 bases, leaving 12 bases between them. Per germline, CDR1 SGHRS and CDR2 YFSETQ. This CDR3 is built from 15 residues.

This clonotype showed up many times. A read error may account for a junction end that differs from germline. This chain joins TRBV7-8 and TRBJ2-3; TRBD2 matches at 12 bases. Germline V gives CDR1 SGHVS, CDR2 FQNEAQ. This CDR3 contains 19 residues. CDR3 sequence (DNA): TGTGCCAGCAGCTTAGCGCGGCTAGCGGGGGGGCCCGTCACAAATACGCAGTATTTT. It specifies CASSLARLAGGPVTNTQYF.

This sequence joins TRBV5-5 and TRBJ1-5, with D perhaps matching TRBD1 (5 bases). The CDR3 contains 14 residues. V was shortened by 4 bases and J by 6 bases, with 14 bases between the two germline ends. Germline V lookup: CDR1 SGHKS, CDR2 YYEKEE (reference sequence). The CDR3: CASSDTIGTQPQHF. In nucleotides, the CDR3 is TGTGCCAGCAGCGACACGATCGGGACTCAGCCCCAGCATTTT.

This clonotype was detected only a few times. The chain uses TRBV21-1 and TRBJ2-1; TRBD2 is taken as the D call from the table, unchecked against the DNA. TRBV21-1 is flagged as a pseudogene. The CDR3 is 17 amino acids. For the CDR3, the DNA is TGTGCCAGCAGCTCCCCTCGTCGACTAGCGGTCTACAATGAGCAGTTCTTC. Protein product: CASSSPRRLAVYNEQFF.

The chain combines TRBV6-6 with TRBJ2-3, with D uncertain. Deletions cut 2 bases from V and 5 bases from J, with 23 bases between. CDR1 MNHNY and CDR2 SVGAGI come from the germline V gene (reference sequence). The length of the CDR3 is 18 residues. CDR3 in amino acids: CASSYPPLRLEKGDTQYF. The CDR3 coding sequence is TGTGCCAGCAGTTACCCGCCTCTCCGTCTGGAGAAGGGAGATACGCAGTATTTT.

This chain joins TRBV28 and TRBJ2-5; TRBD2 matches at 11 bases. Per the germline V gene, CDR1 is MDHEN and CDR2 is SYDVKM. J was trimmed by 7 bases and V by 2 bases; bases with no gene match: 6. The CDR3 consists of 15 residues. CDR3 nucleotide sequence: TGTGCCAGCAGTTTACCTAGCGGGGGGTCGGGGACCCAGTACTTC. This translates into CASSLPSGGSGTQYF.

This clonotype was detected only a few times. The chain couples TRBV12-3 or TRBV12-4 to TRBJ1-6; the match to TRBD1 covers 9 bases. The trim removed 5 bases at V and 9 bases at J, leaving 14 bases unmatched. The CDR3 covers 17 residues. The CDR3 bases are TGTGCCAGCAGTAATCTATCAGGGGGGACAGGGAGTTCACCCCTCCACTTT. It translates to CASSNLSGGTGSSPLHF.

V and J are TRBV20-1 and TRBJ1-1, with D unresolved. This CDR3 has 15 amino acids. The germline V and J ends were trimmed by 0 bases and 3 bases, with 14 bases remaining between them. CDR1 is DFQATT, CDR2 SNEGSKA, per germline (reference sequence). In DNA, the CDR3 is TGCAGTGCTAGAGATATACTGGGTGGGCACACTGAAGCTTTCTTT. It specifies CSARDILGGHTEAFF.

This rearrangement joins TRBV4-1 to TRBJ2-1; 9 nucleotides line up with TRBD2. Germline V gives CDR1 MGHRA, CDR2 YSYEKL. There are 16 residues in the CDR3. Trimming removed 3 bases from V and 4 bases from J; junction bases left unmatched: 7. This CDR3 is CASSQRAGGTYNEQFF. The CDR3 DNA sequence: TGCGCCAGCAGCCAGAGGGCGGGGGGGACATACAATGAGCAGTTCTTC.